This T cell receptor (beta chain) is from a study of cytomegalovirus exposure and HLA in healthy donors. This CDR3 has 13 residues. The V and J ends lost 2 bases and 0 bases respectively, with 7 bases between them. CDR1 is GTSNPN, CDR2 SVGIG, per germline (reference sequence). Profiled with immunoSEQ multiplex PCR; TCRdb holds only in-frame clones, not every one. The sample records around 300,000 clones, approximately 91% being singletons. This sequence was found in a man aged 30 to 39 in good health and CMV-seronegative. Sequencing used PBMCs. The chain recombines TRBV30 with TRBJ1-1; D is unclear. The CDR3 DNA is TGTGCCTGGAGTCCTACCATGAACACTGAAGCTTTCTTT. Its translation: CAWSPTMNTEAFF.